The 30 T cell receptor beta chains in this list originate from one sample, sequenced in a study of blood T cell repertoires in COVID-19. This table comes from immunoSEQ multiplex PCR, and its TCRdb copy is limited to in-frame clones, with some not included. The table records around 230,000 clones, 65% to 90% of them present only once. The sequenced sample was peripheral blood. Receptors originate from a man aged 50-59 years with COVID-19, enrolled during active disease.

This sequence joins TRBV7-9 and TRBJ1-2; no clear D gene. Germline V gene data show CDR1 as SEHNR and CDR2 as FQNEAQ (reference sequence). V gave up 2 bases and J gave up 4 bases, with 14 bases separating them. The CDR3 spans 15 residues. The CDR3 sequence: CASSLSEREIYGYTF. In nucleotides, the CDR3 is TGTGCCAGCAGCTTAAGTGAAAGAGAGATCTATGGCTACACCTTC.

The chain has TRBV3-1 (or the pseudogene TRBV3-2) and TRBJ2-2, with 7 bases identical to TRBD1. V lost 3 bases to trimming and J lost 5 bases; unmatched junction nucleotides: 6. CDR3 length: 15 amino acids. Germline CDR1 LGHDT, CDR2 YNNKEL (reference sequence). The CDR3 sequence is CASSHRQGGTGELFF. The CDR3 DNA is TGTGCCAGCAGCCACCGACAGGGTGGAACCGGGGAGCTGTTTTTT.

The CDR3 DNA is TGTGCCAGCAGTTTAGAGGGATCCTACGAGCAGTACTTC. It codes for CASSLEGSYEQYF. The chain employs TRBV27 and TRBJ2-7, with D possibly TRBD2 on 5 matching bases. CDR1 is MNHEY, CDR2 SMNVEV, per germline (reference sequence). The CDR3 consists of 13 residues. Trimming shortened V by 2 bases and J by 1 base, and 6 bases separated the two germline ends.

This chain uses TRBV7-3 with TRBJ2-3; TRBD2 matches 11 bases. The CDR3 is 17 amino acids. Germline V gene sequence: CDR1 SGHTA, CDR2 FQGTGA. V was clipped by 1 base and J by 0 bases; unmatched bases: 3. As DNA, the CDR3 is TGTGCCAGCAGCTTAAGTAGCGGGGGGGACAGCACAGATACGCAGTATTTT. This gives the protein CASSLSSGGDSTDTQYF. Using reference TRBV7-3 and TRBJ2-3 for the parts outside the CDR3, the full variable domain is GAGVSQTPSNKVTEKGKYVELRCDPISGHTALYWYRQSLGQGPEFLIYFQGTGAADDSGLPNDRFFAVRPEGSVSTLKIQRTERGDSAVYLCASSLSSGGDSTDTQYFGPGTRLTVL.

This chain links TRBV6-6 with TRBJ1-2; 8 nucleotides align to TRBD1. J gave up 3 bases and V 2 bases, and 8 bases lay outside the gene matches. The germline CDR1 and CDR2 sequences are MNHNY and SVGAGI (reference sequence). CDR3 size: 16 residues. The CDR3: CASSYGGRGHDYGYTF. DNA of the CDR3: TGTGCCAGCAGTTACGGGGGCAGGGGGCACGACTATGGCTACACCTTC.

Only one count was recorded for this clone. CDR3 sequence: CASSLGLGVFNEQFF. CDR3 in DNA: TGTGCCAGCAGCCTGGGCCTGGGCGTTTTCAATGAGCAGTTCTTC. V is TRBV7-9 and J is TRBJ2-1; D gene ambiguous. Per germline, CDR1 SEHNR and CDR2 FQNEAQ (reference sequence). The CDR3 loop spans 15 amino acids. Trimming removed 5 bases from V and 6 bases from J, with 17 bases in between.

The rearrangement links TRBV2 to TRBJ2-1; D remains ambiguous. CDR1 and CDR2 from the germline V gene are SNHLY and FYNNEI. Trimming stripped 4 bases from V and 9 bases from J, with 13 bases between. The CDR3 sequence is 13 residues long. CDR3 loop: CASSVTPTGEQFF. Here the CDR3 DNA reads TGTGCCAGCAGTGTTACCCCTACGGGTGAGCAGTTCTTC.

The CDR3 bases are TGTGCCAGCAGCTCTAGCGGGGGGGCCCGGTCGATCGGGGAGCTGTTTTTT. Translated: CASSSSGGARSIGELFF. The chain joins TRBV7-3 to TRBJ2-2, with 12 bases that match TRBD2. The CDR3 totals 17 residues. CDR1 is SGHTA and CDR2 is FQGTGA in the germline V gene. Trimming removed 4 bases from V and 7 bases from J; junction bases left unmatched: 10.

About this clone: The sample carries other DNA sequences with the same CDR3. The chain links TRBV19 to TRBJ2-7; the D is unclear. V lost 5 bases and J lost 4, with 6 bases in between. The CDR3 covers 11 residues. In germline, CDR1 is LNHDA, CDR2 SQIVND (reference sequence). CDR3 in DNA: TGTGCCAGTAGTTCCAGTTACGAGCAGTACTTC. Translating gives CASSSSYEQYF.

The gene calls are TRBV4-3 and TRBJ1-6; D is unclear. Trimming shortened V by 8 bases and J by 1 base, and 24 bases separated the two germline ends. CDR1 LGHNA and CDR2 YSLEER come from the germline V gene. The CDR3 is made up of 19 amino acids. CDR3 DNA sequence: TGCGCCAGCGGGAAAAAAGGACTCCCCCGAGGGTCCTATAATTCACCCCTCCACTTT. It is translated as CASGKKGLPRGSYNSPLHF.

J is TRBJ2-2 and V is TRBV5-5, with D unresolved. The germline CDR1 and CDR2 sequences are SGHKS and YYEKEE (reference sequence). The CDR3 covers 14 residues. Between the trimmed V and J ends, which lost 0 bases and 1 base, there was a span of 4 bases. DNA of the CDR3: TGTGCCAGCAGCTTGGCTTGGAACACCGGGGAGCTGTTTTTT. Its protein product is CASSLAWNTGELFF.

This CDR3 is CAWSLGSYGYTF. CDR3 nucleotides: TGTGCCTGGAGTCTCGGTAGCTATGGCTACACCTTC. The chain carries TRBV30 and TRBJ1-2; D remains ambiguous. Germline V gene lookup returns CDR1 GTSNPN and CDR2 SVGIG (reference sequence). With 2 bases removed from V and 4 bases from J, the gap between germline ends came to 8 bases. The CDR3 is 12 amino acids.

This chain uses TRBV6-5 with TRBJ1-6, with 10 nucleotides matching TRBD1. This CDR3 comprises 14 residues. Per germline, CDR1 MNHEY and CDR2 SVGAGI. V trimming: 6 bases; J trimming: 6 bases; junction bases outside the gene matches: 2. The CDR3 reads CASRDRGRNSPLHF. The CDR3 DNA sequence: TGTGCCAGCAGAGACAGGGGGCGTAATTCACCCCTCCACTTT.

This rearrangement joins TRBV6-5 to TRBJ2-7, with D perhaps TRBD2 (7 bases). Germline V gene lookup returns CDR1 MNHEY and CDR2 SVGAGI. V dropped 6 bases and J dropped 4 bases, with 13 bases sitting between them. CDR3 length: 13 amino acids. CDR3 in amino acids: CASRRGGWYEQYF. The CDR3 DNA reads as TGTGCCAGCAGGAGGGGGGGCTGGTACGAGCAGTACTTC.

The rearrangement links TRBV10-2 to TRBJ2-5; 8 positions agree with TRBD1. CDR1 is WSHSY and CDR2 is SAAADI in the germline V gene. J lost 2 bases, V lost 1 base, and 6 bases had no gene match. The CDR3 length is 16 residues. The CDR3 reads CASSEWTGYGQETQYF. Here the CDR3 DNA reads TGCGCCAGCAGTGAGTGGACAGGGTATGGGCAAGAGACCCAGTACTTC.

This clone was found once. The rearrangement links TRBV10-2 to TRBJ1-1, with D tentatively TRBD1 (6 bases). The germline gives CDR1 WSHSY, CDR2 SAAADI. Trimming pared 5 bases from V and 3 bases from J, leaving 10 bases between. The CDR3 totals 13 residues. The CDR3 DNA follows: TGCGCCAGCAGTAACGGGGGGCACACTGAAGCTTTCTTT. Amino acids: CASSNGGHTEAFF.

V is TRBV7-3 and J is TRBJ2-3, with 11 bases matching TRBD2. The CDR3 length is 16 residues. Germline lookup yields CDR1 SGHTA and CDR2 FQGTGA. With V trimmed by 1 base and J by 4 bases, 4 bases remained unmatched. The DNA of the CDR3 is TGTGCCAGCAGCTTAATAGCGGGGGGGATTGCAGATACGCAGTATTTT. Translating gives CASSLIAGGIADTQYF. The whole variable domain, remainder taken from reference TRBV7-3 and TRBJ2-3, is GAGVSQTPSNKVTEKGKYVELRCDPISGHTALYWYRQSLGQGPEFLIYFQGTGAADDSGLPNDRFFAVRPEGSVSTLKIQRTERGDSAVYLCASSLIAGGIADTQYFGPGTRLTVL.

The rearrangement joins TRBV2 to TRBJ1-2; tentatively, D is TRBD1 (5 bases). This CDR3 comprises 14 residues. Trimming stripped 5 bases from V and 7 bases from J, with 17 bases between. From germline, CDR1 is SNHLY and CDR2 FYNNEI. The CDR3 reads CASSLRGPASGYTF. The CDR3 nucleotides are TGTGCCAGCAGTTTAAGGGGCCCGGCCTCTGGCTACACCTTC.

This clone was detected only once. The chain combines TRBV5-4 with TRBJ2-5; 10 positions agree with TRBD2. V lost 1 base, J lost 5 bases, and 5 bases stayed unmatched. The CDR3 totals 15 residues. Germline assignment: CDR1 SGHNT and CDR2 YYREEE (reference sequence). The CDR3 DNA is TGTGCCAGCAGCTTGAAGCTAGCGGGGGTGGAGACCCAGTACTTC. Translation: CASSLKLAGVETQYF.

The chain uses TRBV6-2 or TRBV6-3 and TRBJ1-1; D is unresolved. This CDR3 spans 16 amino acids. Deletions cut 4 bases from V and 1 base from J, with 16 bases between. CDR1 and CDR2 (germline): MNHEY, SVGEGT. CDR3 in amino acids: CASSSASPHPNTEAFF. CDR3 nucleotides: TGTGCCAGCAGTTCCGCAAGCCCCCACCCGAACACTGAAGCTTTCTTT.

CDR3 loop: CASSLAGRNTEAFF. The CDR3 bases are TGTGCCAGCAGTTTGGCCGGGAGGAACACTGAAGCTTTCTTT. The rearrangement joins TRBV28 to TRBJ1-1; D uncertain. CDR3 length equals 14 residues. Germline CDR1 reads MDHEN; CDR2 reads SYDVKM. V was pared by 3 bases and J by 1 base, with 9 bases between.

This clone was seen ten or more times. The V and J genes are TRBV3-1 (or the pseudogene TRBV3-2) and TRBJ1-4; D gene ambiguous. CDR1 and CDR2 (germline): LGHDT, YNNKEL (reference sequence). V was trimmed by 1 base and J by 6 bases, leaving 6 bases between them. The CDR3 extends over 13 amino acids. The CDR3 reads CASSQGLDEKLFF. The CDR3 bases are TGTGCCAGCAGCCAAGGACTCGATGAAAAACTGTTTTTT.

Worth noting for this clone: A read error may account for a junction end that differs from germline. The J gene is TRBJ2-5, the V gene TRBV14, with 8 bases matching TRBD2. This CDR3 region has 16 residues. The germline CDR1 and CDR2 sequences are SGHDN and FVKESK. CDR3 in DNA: TGTGCCAGCAGTCAAGTTGGGACGGGAGGGTTCGAGACCCAGTACTTC. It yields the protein CASSQVGTGGFETQYF. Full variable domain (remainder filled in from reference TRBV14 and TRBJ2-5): EAGVTQFPSHSVIEKGQTVTLRCDPISGHDNLYWYRRVMGKEIKFLLHFVKESKQDESGMPNNRFLAERTGGTYSTLKVQPAELEDSGVYFCASSQVGTGGFETQYFGPGTRLLVL.

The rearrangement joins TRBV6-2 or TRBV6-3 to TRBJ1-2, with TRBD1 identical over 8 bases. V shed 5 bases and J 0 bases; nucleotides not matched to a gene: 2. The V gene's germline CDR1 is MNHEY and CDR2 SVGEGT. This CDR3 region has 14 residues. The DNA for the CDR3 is TGTGCCAGCAGTCGGGACAGGTCTAACTATGGCTACACCTTC. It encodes CASSRDRSNYGYTF.

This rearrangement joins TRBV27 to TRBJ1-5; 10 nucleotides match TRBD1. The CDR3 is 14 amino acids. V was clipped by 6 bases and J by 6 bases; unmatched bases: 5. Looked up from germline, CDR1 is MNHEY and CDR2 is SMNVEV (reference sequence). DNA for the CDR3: TGTGCCAGCAGGCAGACAGGGGGCAGTCAGCCCCAGCATTTT. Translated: CASRQTGGSQPQHF.

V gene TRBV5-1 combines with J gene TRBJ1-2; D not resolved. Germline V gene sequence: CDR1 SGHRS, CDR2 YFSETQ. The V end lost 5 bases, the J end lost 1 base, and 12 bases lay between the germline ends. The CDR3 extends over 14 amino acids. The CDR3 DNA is TGCGCCAGCAGGTCCGGGGAAGGTAACTATGGCTACACCTTC. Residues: CASRSGEGNYGYTF.

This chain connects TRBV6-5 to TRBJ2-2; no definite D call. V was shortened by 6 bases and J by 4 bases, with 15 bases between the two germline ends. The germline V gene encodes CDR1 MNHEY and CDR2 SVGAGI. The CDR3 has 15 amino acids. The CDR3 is CASRAAIRSTGELFF. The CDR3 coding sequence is TGTGCCAGCAGGGCGGCAATTCGGTCCACCGGGGAGCTGTTTTTT.

This CDR3 reads CASSRQGSQETQYF. For the CDR3, the DNA is TGTGCCAGCTCAAGACAGGGCTCCCAGGAGACCCAGTACTTC. The chain recombines TRBV18 with TRBJ2-5, with TRBD1 identical over 7 bases. The germline CDR1 and CDR2 sequences are KGHSH and LQKENI. CDR3 length equals 14 residues. J gave up 5 bases and V 5 bases, and 8 bases lay outside the gene matches.

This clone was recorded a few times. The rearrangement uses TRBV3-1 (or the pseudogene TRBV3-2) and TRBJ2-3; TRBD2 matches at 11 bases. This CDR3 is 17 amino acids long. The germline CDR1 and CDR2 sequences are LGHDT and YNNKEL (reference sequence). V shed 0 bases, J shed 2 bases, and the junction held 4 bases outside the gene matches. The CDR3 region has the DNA TGTGCCAGCAGCCAAGATAGGACTAGCGGGCCCACAGATACGCAGTATTTT. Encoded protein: CASSQDRTSGPTDTQYF.

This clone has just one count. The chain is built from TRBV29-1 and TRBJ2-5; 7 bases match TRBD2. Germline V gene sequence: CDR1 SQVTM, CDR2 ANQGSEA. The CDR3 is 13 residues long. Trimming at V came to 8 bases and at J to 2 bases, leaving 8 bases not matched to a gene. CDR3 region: CSTAGGGQETQYF. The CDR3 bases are TGCAGCACCGCCGGCGGGGGTCAAGAGACCCAGTACTTC.